Below are 3 T cell receptor beta chains sequenced from a single sample in a study of T cell changes during pregnancy in multiple sclerosis. Sequenced by immunoSEQ multiplex PCR; TCRdb stores in-frame clones only, minus some. This sample yields 40,000 or so clones, of which roughly 91% are seen a single time; about 7% belongs to the top ten. The material was CD8+ T cells from peripheral blood mononuclear cells, obtained in the third trimester of pregnancy. All receptors come from a female donor with multiple sclerosis, enrolled in a pregnancy study.

This clone was seen a handful of times. This chain joins TRBV30 and TRBJ2-7; 9 positions match TRBD1. This CDR3 is 13 amino acids long. Losses at the gene ends were 5 bases for V and 0 bases for J; bases not matched to a gene: 2. In germline, CDR1 is GTSNPN, CDR2 SVGIG (reference sequence). The CDR3, as DNA: TGTGCCTGGGGGACAGGGAGCTCCTACGAGCAGTACTTC. This encodes CAWGTGSSYEQYF.

The rearrangement joins TRBV7-9 to TRBJ2-1, with 8 bases aligning to TRBD1. This CDR3 contains 16 residues. Unmatched junction bases numbered 7, after V lost 5 bases and J lost 1 base. The germline gives CDR1 SEHNR, CDR2 FQNEAQ (reference sequence). The CDR3 protein is CASSAPGQVSYNEQFF. The CDR3, as DNA: TGTGCCAGCAGCGCCCCGGGACAGGTGTCCTACAATGAGCAGTTCTTC.

This chain joins TRBV2 and TRBJ2-7, with 9 positions matching TRBD1. Trimming at V came to 1 base and at J to 3 bases, leaving 10 bases not matched to a gene. The CDR3 spans 17 residues. Germline assignment: CDR1 SNHLY and CDR2 FYNNEI. CDR3 in amino acids: CASSEDPTGTGYYEQYF. The CDR3 DNA sequence: TGTGCCAGCAGTGAAGACCCGACCGGGACAGGGTACTACGAGCAGTACTTC.